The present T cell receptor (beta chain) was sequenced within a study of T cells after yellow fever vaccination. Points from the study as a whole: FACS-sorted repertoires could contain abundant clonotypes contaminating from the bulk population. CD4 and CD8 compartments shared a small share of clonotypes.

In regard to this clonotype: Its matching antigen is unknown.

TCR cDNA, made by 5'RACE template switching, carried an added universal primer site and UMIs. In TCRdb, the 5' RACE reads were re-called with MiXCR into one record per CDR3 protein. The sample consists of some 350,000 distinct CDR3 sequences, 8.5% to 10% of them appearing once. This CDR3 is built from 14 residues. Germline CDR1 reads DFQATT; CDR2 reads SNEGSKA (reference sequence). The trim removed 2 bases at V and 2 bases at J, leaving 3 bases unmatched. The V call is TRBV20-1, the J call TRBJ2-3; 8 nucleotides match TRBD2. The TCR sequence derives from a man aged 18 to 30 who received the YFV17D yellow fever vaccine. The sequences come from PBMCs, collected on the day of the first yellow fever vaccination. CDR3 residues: CSARIAGYTDTQYF. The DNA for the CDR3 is TGCAGTGCTAGAATAGCGGGGTACACAGATACGCAGTATTTT.